The text below deals with one T cell receptor beta chain. The CDR3 covers 15 residues. V shed 6 bases, J shed 2 bases, and the junction held 8 bases outside the gene matches. Germline V CDR1 and CDR2: MDHEN, SYDVKM. These data come from a study of Ad26.COV2.S vaccination and SARS-CoV-2 variants. Generated by immunoSEQ multiplex PCR, the TCRdb table keeps only in-frame clones and is missing some. Of about 460,000 clones in the sample, 70% to 90% are singletons; the top ten hold 1.7%. Treatment: 15 to 20 received Ad26.COV2.S at low or high dose, single or two shots; 5 received placebo; per-sample allocation not given. Day 63 following the first vaccine or placebo injection was when the samples were taken. Cohort 1b enrolled adults aged 18-55 years in Boston.

This material consisted of peripheral blood, taken in a trial of Ad26.COV2.S vaccine versus placebo. The source is a person between 18 and 60 years old who received the Ad26.COV2.S COVID-19 vaccine or a placebo. The gene calls are TRBV28 and TRBJ2-7, with 9 bases identical to TRBD2. The CDR3 DNA sequence: TGTGCCAGCAGCTCCACTAGCGGGTGGACCTACGAGCAGTACTTC. It is translated as CASSSTSGWTYEQYF. The full variable domain, completed using reference TRBV28 and TRBJ2-7, is DVKVTQSSRYLVKRTGEKVFLECVQDMDHENMFWYRQDPGLGLRLIYFSYDVKMKEKGDIPEGYSVSREKKERFSLILESASTNQTSMYLCASSSTSGWTYEQYFGPGTRLTVT.